Here is one T cell receptor beta chain with its context. This sample stems from a study of blood T cell repertoires in COVID-19. Study context: Italy, Spain and the United States were the sources of the convalescent and acute COVID-19 samples. Sample material is recorded as cDNA or gDNA derived from T cells, B-cell-depleted T cells, or PBMCs.

Authors' data handling: Nucleated cell number was recorded as an estimate derived from reference gene primer amplification. The protocol was immunoSEQ multiplex PCR, while the TCRdb copy is restricted to in-frame clones and leaves out a portion. Clone size and V and J calls were adopted from that table, with D and trimming inferred from the DNA. The repertoire includes 130,000 or so clones, approximately 80% of them detected once, and 10% to 15% sits in the top ten. Germline V lookup: CDR1 SNHLY, CDR2 FYNNEI. Trimming removed 4 bases from V and 1 base from J, with 10 bases in between. The CDR3 has 14 residues.

Sequencing was done on a sample of peripheral blood. The TCR was taken from a woman aged 55-70 years with acute or convalescent COVID-19. This sequence joins TRBV2 and TRBJ1-1; D uncertain. CDR3: CASSALASNTEAFF. The CDR3 DNA follows: TGTGCCAGCAGTGCCCTAGCATCGAACACTGAAGCTTTCTTT.